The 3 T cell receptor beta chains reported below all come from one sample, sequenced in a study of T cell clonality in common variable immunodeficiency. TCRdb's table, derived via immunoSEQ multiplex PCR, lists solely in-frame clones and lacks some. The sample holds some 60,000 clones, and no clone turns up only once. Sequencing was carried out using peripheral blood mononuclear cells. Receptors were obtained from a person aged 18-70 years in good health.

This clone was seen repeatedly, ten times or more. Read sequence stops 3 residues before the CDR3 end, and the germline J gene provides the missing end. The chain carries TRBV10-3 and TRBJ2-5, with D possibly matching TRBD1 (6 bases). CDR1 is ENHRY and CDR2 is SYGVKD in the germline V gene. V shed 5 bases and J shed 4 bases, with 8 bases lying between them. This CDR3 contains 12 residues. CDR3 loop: CAISQDRETQYF. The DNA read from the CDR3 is TGTGCCATCAGTCAGGACAGAGAGACC.

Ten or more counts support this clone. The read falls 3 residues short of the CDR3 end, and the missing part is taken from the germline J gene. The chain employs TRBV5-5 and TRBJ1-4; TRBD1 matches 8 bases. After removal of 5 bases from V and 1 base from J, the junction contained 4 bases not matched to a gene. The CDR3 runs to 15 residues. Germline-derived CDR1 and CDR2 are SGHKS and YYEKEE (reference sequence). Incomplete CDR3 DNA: TGTGCCAGCAGTCAGGGGGCTGGAACTAATGAAAAA. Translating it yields CASSQGAGTNEK. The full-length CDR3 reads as CASSQGAGTNEKLFF.

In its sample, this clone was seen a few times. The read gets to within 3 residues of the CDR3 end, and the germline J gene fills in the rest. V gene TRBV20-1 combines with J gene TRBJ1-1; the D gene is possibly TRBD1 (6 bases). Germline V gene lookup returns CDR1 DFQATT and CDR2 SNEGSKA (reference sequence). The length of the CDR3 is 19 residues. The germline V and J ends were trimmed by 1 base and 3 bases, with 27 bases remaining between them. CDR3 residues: CSARATLTGSWAGDTEAFF. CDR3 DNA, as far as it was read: TGCAGTGCTAGAGCCACCCTCACAGGGAGTTGGGCCGGTGACACTGAA.